These 29 T cell receptor beta chains originate from one sample sequenced in a study of blood T cells in healthy people across ages. Alongside a J-beta primer mix, a sample-barcoded 5' primer served in a second PCR lasting roughly 6 to 12 cycles. TCRdb recomputed calls from the 5' RACE reads with MiXCR, one row per CDR3 protein. The sample carries 700,000 to 850,000 distinct CDR3 sequences, around 36% recorded once. The source material was blood. The receptor set was obtained from a man aged 18 to 30 in good health.

This sequence joins TRBV4-3 and TRBJ2-2, with TRBD2 identical over 15 bases. CDR3 size: 19 residues. The J segment lost 2 bases and the V segment lost 0 bases, leaving 4 bases of the junction unmatched. CDR1 LGHNA and CDR2 YSLEER come from the germline V gene. The CDR3 here is CASSQDGLAGGGNTGELFF. The CDR3 bases are TGCGCCAGCAGCCAAGACGGACTAGCGGGGGGGGGAAACACCGGGGAGCTGTTTTTT.

This clonotype has ten or more counts. The chain recombines TRBV12-3 or TRBV12-4 with TRBJ1-6; 8 positions match TRBD1. The CDR3 contains 18 residues. V lost 5 bases and J lost 5; bases outside the gene matches: 14. CDR3 amino acids: CASSDGQGNGFNNSPLHF. CDR3 coding DNA: TGTGCCAGCAGTGATGGACAGGGAAATGGATTCAATAATTCACCCCTCCACTTT.

The rearrangement joins TRBV7-2 to TRBJ2-7; 9 nucleotides agree with TRBD1. The length of the CDR3 is 15 residues. V lost 2 bases and J lost 6; bases outside the gene matches: 8. Germline CDR1 reads SGHTA; CDR2 reads FQGNSA. The DNA of the CDR3 is TGTGCCAGCAGCTTACCGGGGACAGGGTCTTCCGAGCAGTACTTC. It encodes CASSLPGTGSSEQYF.

This clonotype occurred a few times. V usage is TRBV12-3 or TRBV12-4 and J usage is TRBJ2-3; 7 nucleotides align to TRBD2. The CDR3 sequence is 15 residues long. V gave up 4 bases and J gave up 2 bases; unmatched junction bases: 6. CDR3 DNA: TGTGCCAGCAGTTCCCTAGCGGCGGCCACAGATACGCAGTATTTT. The encoded protein is CASSSLAAATDTQYF.

V and J are TRBV9 and TRBJ2-7, with TRBD1 as a possible D gene (5 bases). The CDR3 extends over 15 amino acids. Looked up from germline, CDR1 is SGDLS and CDR2 is YYNGEE. Deletions cut 2 bases from V and 7 bases from J, with 19 bases between. The CDR3 protein is CASSVSSRAYNEQYF. For the CDR3, the DNA is TGTGCCAGCAGCGTTTCTTCCAGGGCCTACAATGAGCAGTACTTC.

The chain is built from TRBV18 and TRBJ2-4; 7 bases map to TRBD1. The J call may be faulty, since TRBJ2-7 better matches the DNA end. CDR1 and CDR2 (germline): KGHSH, LQKENI. The CDR3 is 13 residues long. This CDR3 reads CASTQTGSGEQYF. CDR3 DNA: TGTGCCAGCACCCAGACAGGGTCAGGCGAGCAGTACTTC.

V is TRBV6-5 and J is TRBJ1-2; D is unresolved. The V gene's germline CDR1 is MNHEY and CDR2 SVGAGI. V dropped 1 base and J dropped 1 base, with 10 bases sitting between them. This CDR3 is 15 amino acids long. This CDR3 is CASSYFRTGNYGYTF. CDR3 nucleotides: TGTGCCAGCAGTTACTTCAGAACTGGTAACTATGGCTACACCTTC.

This clonotype was seen repeatedly, ten times or more. The chain is built from TRBV12-3 or TRBV12-4 and TRBJ1-2, with unresolved D. There are 12 residues in the CDR3. With 4 bases removed from V and 4 bases from J, the gap between germline ends came to 7 bases. The CDR3 nucleotides read TGTGCCAGCAGTTCTACCCCCTATGGCTACACCTTC. This gives the protein CASSSTPYGYTF.

The sample holds a few counts of this clonotype. The V gene is TRBV7-2, the J gene TRBJ2-3; maybe TRBD1 (5 bases). The germline V gene has CDR1 SGHTA and CDR2 FQGNSA. V was clipped by 10 bases and J by 3 bases, with 11 bases between them. The CDR3 contains 12 residues. Here the CDR3 DNA reads TGTGCCATAAGGGGCGATACAGATACGCAGTATTTT. It translates to CAIRGDTDTQYF.

The chain joins TRBV20-1 to TRBJ2-7; 12 bases align to TRBD1. This CDR3 comprises 16 residues. Looked up from germline, CDR1 is DFQATT and CDR2 is SNEGSKA (reference sequence). The V segment lost 0 bases and the J segment 7 bases; nucleotides outside the gene matches: 10. Here the CDR3 DNA reads TGCAGTGCTAGAGATCTGGGACAGGGGGCAGGGAATGAGCAGTACTTC. It codes for CSARDLGQGAGNEQYF.

The chain combines TRBV6-2 or TRBV6-3 with TRBJ1-1; no clear D. From germline, CDR1 is MNHEY and CDR2 SVGEGT. Trimming stripped 5 bases from V and 5 bases from J, with 15 bases between. The CDR3 has 14 amino acids. This CDR3 reads CASSGRTRETEAFF. The CDR3, as DNA: TGTGCCAGCAGTGGGAGGACGAGAGAGACTGAAGCTTTCTTT.

This clonotype occurred a few times. The chain couples TRBV27 to TRBJ1-2; D is undetermined. Trimming cost V 2 bases and J 3 bases, with 13 bases left between them. Germline V gene data show CDR1 as MNHEY and CDR2 as SMNVEV (reference sequence). The CDR3 spans 15 residues. CDR3 residues: CASSLGSGWDYGYTF. The CDR3 bases are TGTGCCAGCAGTTTAGGGTCGGGGTGGGACTATGGCTACACCTTC.

The chain combines TRBV6-2 or TRBV6-3 with TRBJ2-1; the D gene is possibly TRBD2 (6 bases). V was pared by 5 bases and J by 9 bases, with 20 bases between. Germline V gene data show CDR1 as MNHEY and CDR2 as SVGEGT. CDR3 length: 15 residues. CDR3 sequence reads: CASSAGTPLISEQFF. DNA of the CDR3: TGTGCCAGCAGTGCCGGGACTCCCCTTATAAGTGAGCAGTTCTTC.

The chain has TRBV6-5 and TRBJ1-1; 7 bases match TRBD1. This CDR3 spans 12 amino acids. Trimming took 2 bases from V and 8 from J; bases not matched to a gene: 2. CDR1 and CDR2 from the germline V gene are MNHEY and SVGAGI. The CDR3 here is CASSYRDREAFF. CDR3 coding DNA: TGTGCCAGCAGTTACCGGGACAGAGAAGCTTTCTTT.

The CDR3 bases are TGTGCCAGCAGTGCGGGGACAGGGAATTCCCCTATGCATTTT. Translation gives CASSAGTGNSPMHF. The rearrangement links TRBV12-3 or TRBV12-4 to TRBJ1-5, with 9 bases aligning to TRBD1. V lost 5 bases to trimming and J lost 15 bases; unmatched junction nucleotides: 14. The CDR3 loop spans 14 amino acids.

This clonotype has just one count. The chain is built from TRBV28 and TRBJ2-1; 9 bases map to TRBD2. The CDR3 extends over 14 amino acids. The ends lost 5 bases at V and 8 bases at J; junction bases unmatched: 7. Germline V gene sequence: CDR1 MDHEN, CDR2 SYDVKM. DNA for the CDR3: TGTGCCAGCAGTGTGCGGGGGGGATACGATGAGCAGTTCTTC. As protein: CASSVRGGYDEQFF. Full variable domain (outside the CDR3, taken from reference TRBV28 and TRBJ2-1): DVKVTQSSRYLVKRTGEKVFLECVQDMDHENMFWYRQDPGLGLRLIYFSYDVKMKEKGDIPEGYSVSREKKERFSLILESASTNQTSMYLCASSVRGGYDEQFFGPGTRLTVL.

The chain has TRBV6-5 and TRBJ1-5; D is possibly TRBD1 (6 bases). Trimming took off 8 bases at V and 3 bases at J, with 14 bases between the two ends. The CDR3 has 14 amino acids. From germline, CDR1 is MNHEY and CDR2 SVGAGI. The CDR3 sequence: CASGRGGVNQPQHF. As DNA, the CDR3 is TGTGCCAGCGGCCGCGGGGGCGTCAATCAGCCCCAGCATTTT.

This clonotype was counted a few times. This chain joins TRBV20-1 and TRBJ2-7; D may match TRBD1 or TRBD2 (6 bases each). The CDR3 has 17 residues. The V and J ends lost 4 bases and 3 bases respectively, with 25 bases between them. Germline V gene sequence: CDR1 DFQATT, CDR2 SNEGSKA (reference sequence). CDR3 DNA sequence: TGCAGTGCTACCGGCTGGCGAGGGGGGCAATTCAACTACGAGCAGTACTTC. Protein product: CSATGWRGGQFNYEQYF.

This chain joins TRBV6-2 or TRBV6-3 and TRBJ1-5; 7 bases map to TRBD1. The CDR3 covers 13 residues. Per the germline V gene, CDR1 is MNHEY and CDR2 is SVGEGT. The V gene end was trimmed by 6 bases and the J gene end by 7 bases; junction bases not matched to a gene: 6. CDR3 DNA sequence: TGTGCCAGCAGCTCACAGGGGTGGCAGCCCCAGCATTTT. Translating gives CASSSQGWQPQHF.

V usage is TRBV20-1 and J usage is TRBJ1-3; no reliable D call. Germline CDR1 DFQATT, CDR2 SNEGSKA (reference sequence). The CDR3 runs 13 residues. V lost 6 bases and J 0 bases, leaving 9 bases between the germline ends. The CDR3 protein is CSAPVGSGNTIYF. As DNA, the CDR3 is TGCAGTGCCCCAGTGGGCTCTGGAAACACCATATATTTT.

The chain recombines TRBV30 with TRBJ1-2; no firm D call. Trimming took off 0 bases at V and 5 bases at J, with 10 bases between the two ends. The CDR3 is made up of 13 amino acids. The germline V gene encodes CDR1 GTSNPN and CDR2 SVGIG (reference sequence). The chain's CDR3 is CAWSVVTRYGYTF. The CDR3 nucleotides read TGTGCCTGGAGTGTCGTCACTAGATATGGCTACACCTTC.

J is TRBJ1-1 and V is TRBV30, with 8 bases identical to TRBD1. CDR1 and CDR2 (germline): GTSNPN, SVGIG (reference sequence). CDR3 length equals 14 residues. V dropped 4 bases and J dropped 1; count of bases not matched to a gene: 5. DNA for the CDR3: TGTGCCTGGACGGGGACAGGCTGGAACACTGAAGCTTTCTTT. It encodes CAWTGTGWNTEAFF.

This chain uses TRBV6-6 with TRBJ2-7; possibly TRBD1 or TRBD2 for D (5 bases each). Trimming left V 2 bases short and J 5 bases short, with 10 bases between. CDR1 is MNHNY, CDR2 SVGAGI, per germline (reference sequence). The CDR3 loop spans 13 amino acids. CDR3: CASSYRDGDEQYF. The CDR3 DNA reads TGTGCCAGCAGTTACCGGGACGGCGACGAGCAGTACTTC.

This sequence joins TRBV7-2 and TRBJ2-5, with 9 bases that match TRBD1. This CDR3 spans 14 amino acids. With 6 bases clipped from V and 4 bases from J, the junction kept 6 bases outside the gene matches. In germline, CDR1 is SGHTA, CDR2 FQGNSA. DNA of the CDR3: TGTGCCAGCAGTTGGACAGGGGTGGGAGAGACCCAGTACTTC. Its protein is CASSWTGVGETQYF.

The J gene is TRBJ2-3, the V gene TRBV20-1; maybe TRBD2 (6 bases). Germline CDR1 DFQATT, CDR2 SNEGSKA (reference sequence). Trimming removed 1 base at V and 2 bases at J, with 13 bases between. The CDR3 is made up of 15 amino acids. The CDR3 nucleotides are TGCAGTGCTAGAGTAGCTCGGGGGTTCACAGATACGCAGTATTTT. Its translation: CSARVARGFTDTQYF.

As DNA, the CDR3 is TGCAGCGTGGGGACAGGGGGCGCGTACACTGAAGCTTTCTTT. This translates into CSVGTGGAYTEAFF. The chain carries TRBV29-1 and TRBJ1-1; 12 bases match TRBD1. V shed 6 bases and J 3 bases; nucleotides not matched to a gene: 5. This CDR3 contains 14 residues. Germline V gene sequence: CDR1 SQVTM, CDR2 ANQGSEA. The complete variable domain, with remaining parts taken from reference TRBV29-1 and TRBJ1-1, reads SAVISQKPSRDICQRGTSLTIQCQVDSQVTMMFWYRQQPGQSLTLIATANQGSEATYESGFVIDKFPISRPNLTFSTLTVSNMSPEDSSIYLCSVGTGGAYTEAFFGQGTRLTVV.

Worth noting for this clonotype: This may stem from a read error, because a much larger clone lies one nucleotide away. V is TRBV27 and J is TRBJ2-5; D not resolved. The V end lost 0 bases, the J end lost 11 bases, and 13 bases lay between the germline ends. This CDR3 region has 13 residues. CDR1 is MNHEY and CDR2 is SMNVEV in the germline V gene (reference sequence). CDR3 nucleotide sequence: TGTGCCAGCAGTTTATCGACCGCCAATGAGCAGTACTTC. This gives the protein CASSLSTANEQYF.

This clonotype was observed a handful of times. V gene TRBV24-1 combines with J gene TRBJ2-1; tentatively, D is TRBD1 or TRBD2 (6 bases each). The J call is in doubt because the DNA end fits TRBJ2-7 better. The CDR3 totals 17 residues. CDR1 and CDR2 (germline): KGHDR, SFDVKD. The CDR3 region is CATSDPRGHSSYNEQYF. CDR3 sequence (DNA): TGTGCCACCAGTGATCCCCGGGGGCATAGCTCCTACAATGAGCAGTACTTC.

This clonotype occurred a few times. The DNA for the CDR3 is TGTGCCAGCAGTGTCTACAGTATGGGCACTGAAGCTTTCTTT. It translates to CASSVYSMGTEAFF. The chain has TRBV6-5 and TRBJ1-1; D remains ambiguous. The CDR3 spans 14 residues. Germline CDR1 is MNHEY and CDR2 is SVGAGI. V lost 5 bases and J lost 4, with 14 bases in between.